The subject of this entry is one TCR beta chain. The antigen is unknown. This CDR3 spans 13 amino acids. V shed 7 bases and J shed 2 bases, with 11 bases lying between them. The V gene's germline CDR1 is SNHLY and CDR2 FYNNEI. The data were taken from a study of T cell responses to AZD1222 COVID-19 vaccine. Study-wide points: The span of vaccine-associated CD4 TCRs extended across spike, with dominance at 160-218 and 743-854. Breadth and depth of Spike-specific TCRs rose after two AZD1222 doses.

TCRdb's copy holds only in-frame clones and misses some; the assay was immunoSEQ multiplex PCR. The sample has 150,000 to 200,000 clones, roughly 94% seen once. The sample in question was peripheral blood, obtained on day 0 of AZD1222 vaccination. This TCR derives from an adult in good health. The chain couples TRBV2 to TRBJ1-2, with D unresolved. The CDR3 is CASMGPRNYGYTF. The DNA of the CDR3 is TGTGCCAGCATGGGCCCTCGCAACTATGGCTACACCTTC.